A single sample is the source of the 22 T cell receptor beta chains below, sequenced in a study of shared clonotypes between healthy human individuals. The repertoire was sequenced with immunoSEQ multiplex PCR; TCRdb's copy has only in-frame clones and lacks some. The data hold over a million clones, with 95% to 99% observed a single time. What was sequenced was naive CD4+ T cells sorted from blood. The subset denotes: CD45RA+ positively selected. The source of these receptors is a man in his thirties or forties in good health.

The chain uses TRBV5-4 and TRBJ2-3, with unresolved D. CDR3 length: 15 residues. Deletions cut 0 bases from V and 1 base from J, with 9 bases between. Germline values: CDR1 SGHNT, CDR2 YYREEE (reference sequence). The chain's CDR3 is CASSLDAGGTDTQYF. CDR3 sequence (DNA): TGTGCCAGCAGCTTGGATGCAGGAGGCACAGATACGCAGTATTTT.

The chain employs TRBV9 and TRBJ2-1; D is ambiguous. The V end lost 4 bases, the J end lost 5 bases, and 10 bases lay between the germline ends. The CDR3 runs 13 residues. Germline V lookup: CDR1 SGDLS, CDR2 YYNGEE. DNA for the CDR3: TGTGCCAGCAGCTCTCGGTACAACAATGAGCAGTTCTTC. Residues: CASSSRYNNEQFF.

The V call is TRBV10-3, the J call TRBJ1-1; D not resolved. The V gene lost 2 bases and the J gene lost 4 bases, with 14 bases spanning the gap. Germline V gene sequence: CDR1 ENHRY, CDR2 SYGVKD. This CDR3 spans 15 amino acids. The CDR3 nucleotides read TGTGCCATCAGTGAGGGACGCCTAAGAAGCACTGAAGCTTTCTTT. Protein product: CAISEGRLRSTEAFF.

J is TRBJ1-2 and V is TRBV5-5; the match to TRBD1 covers 11 bases. Looked up from germline, CDR1 is SGHKS and CDR2 is YYEKEE (reference sequence). With V trimmed by 2 bases and J by 3 bases, 6 bases remained unmatched. This CDR3 is built from 16 residues. The DNA of the CDR3 is TGTGCCAGCAGCTTTGGGACAGGGGGTTTCGACTATGGCTACACCTTC. Translating gives CASSFGTGGFDYGYTF.

DNA for the CDR3: TGTGCCAGCAGTTTACTATACCGTGGGGGAAGGTACGAGCAGTACTTC. The encoded protein is CASSLLYRGGRYEQYF. This sequence joins TRBV28 and TRBJ2-7; the D call may be TRBD1 or TRBD2 (5 bases each). V lost 2 bases, J lost 4 bases, and 18 bases lay in between. CDR3 length: 16 residues. Germline CDR1 is MDHEN and CDR2 is SYDVKM.

Concerning this clone: A junction end diverges from the germline sequence, so it may reflect a read error. The gene calls are TRBV7-2 and TRBJ2-1; 9 nucleotides line up with TRBD2. The germline gives CDR1 SGHTA, CDR2 FQGNSA. CDR3 size: 17 residues. The CDR3 reads CASSVAGVTSSYNEQFF. The CDR3 nucleotides are TGTGCCAGCAGCGTAGCGGGAGTTACTAGCTCCTACAATGAGCAGTTCTTC.

This chain links TRBV9 with TRBJ2-2, with 16 bases lining up with TRBD2. CDR3 length: 17 amino acids. Germline CDR1 SGDLS, CDR2 YYNGEE. The V and J ends lost 4 bases and 5 bases, in that order; junction bases with no gene match: 5. The CDR3 bases are TGTGCCAGCAGCTCCGGGACTAGCGGGAGGGTAACCGGGGAGCTGTTTTTT. This translates into CASSSGTSGRVTGELFF.

The chain links TRBV7-3 to TRBJ2-2, with D possibly being TRBD2 (6 bases). The CDR3 loop spans 13 amino acids. V shed 5 bases and J shed 5 bases, with 9 bases lying between them. Germline lookup yields CDR1 SGHTA and CDR2 FQGTGA. The CDR3 nucleotides read TGTGCCAGCAGCGCGAGCGGGACCGGGGAGCTGTTTTTT. As protein: CASSASGTGELFF.

The rearrangement uses TRBV4-1 and TRBJ1-5; TRBD1 matches 9 bases. The germline V gene has CDR1 MGHRA and CDR2 YSYEKL. V lost 1 base, J lost 4 bases, and 5 bases stayed unmatched. The CDR3 has 16 amino acids. Here the CDR3 reads CASSQGGGTGNQPQHF. The DNA of the CDR3 is TGCGCCAGCAGCCAAGGTGGGGGGACAGGGAATCAGCCCCAGCATTTT.

This chain joins TRBV6-5 and TRBJ2-6, with unresolved D. The V end lost 0 bases, the J end lost 0 bases, and 6 bases lay between the germline ends. The germline V gene has CDR1 MNHEY and CDR2 SVGAGI. The CDR3 totals 16 residues. The CDR3, as DNA: TGTGCCAGCAGTTACTCGGTCGGCTCTGGGGCCAACGTCCTGACTTTC. Translated, it gives CASSYSVGSGANVLTF.

V usage is TRBV28 and J usage is TRBJ2-7, with D possibly matching TRBD1 (6 bases). V was cut by 3 bases and J by 2 bases, with 14 bases left in between. The CDR3 is 15 amino acids. CDR1 is MDHEN, CDR2 SYDVKM, per germline. DNA of the CDR3: TGTGCCAGCAGTTTTGGGGGCGCTCCCCCCTACGAGCAGTACTTC. Translation gives CASSFGGAPPYEQYF. Full variable domain (remainder filled in from reference TRBV28 and TRBJ2-7): DVKVTQSSRYLVKRTGEKVFLECVQDMDHENMFWYRQDPGLGLRLIYFSYDVKMKEKGDIPEGYSVSREKKERFSLILESASTNQTSMYLCASSFGGAPPYEQYFGPGTRLTVT.

The chain recombines TRBV5-1 with TRBJ2-1; 11 bases fit TRBD2. This CDR3 has 16 residues. J lost 7 bases, V lost 3 bases, and 9 bases had no gene match. CDR1 is SGHRS and CDR2 is YFSETQ in the germline V gene. The CDR3 bases are TGCGCCAGCAGCTACGGGACTAGCGGCCAAGAGAATGAGCAGTTCTTC. This codes for CASSYGTSGQENEQFF. Variable domain in full (rest from reference TRBV5-1 and TRBJ2-1): KAGVTQTPRYLIKTRGQQVTLSCSPISGHRSVSWYQQTPGQGLQFLFEYFSETQRNKGNFPGRFSGRQFSNSRSEMNVSTLELGDSALYLCASSYGTSGQENEQFFGPGTRLTVL.

The chain has TRBV7-9 and TRBJ2-7; possibly TRBD2 for D (5 bases). The length of the CDR3 is 12 residues. The germline V gene has CDR1 SEHNR and CDR2 FQNEAQ (reference sequence). The V end was cut by 5 bases, the J end by 2 bases, with 7 bases between. The CDR3, as DNA: TGTGCCAGCAGCAGGAGGACCTACGAGCAGTACTTC. The encoded protein is CASSRRTYEQYF.

The chain links TRBV6-1 to TRBJ2-1, with D unclear. The CDR3 runs 14 residues. The V gene's germline CDR1 is MNHNS and CDR2 SASEGT. V lost 1 base, J lost 8 bases, and 12 bases lay in between. CDR3 coding DNA: TGTGCCAGCAGTGAAGGCGATGATTGGGATGAGCAGTTCTTC. It is translated as CASSEGDDWDEQFF.

The V call is TRBV15, the J call TRBJ1-2; D gene unclear. Germline V gives CDR1 LNHNV, CDR2 YYDKDF (reference sequence). There are 11 residues in the CDR3. Trimming shortened V by 5 bases and J by 4 bases, and 5 bases separated the two germline ends. For the CDR3, the DNA is TGTGCCACCAGCGCTGGCTATGGCTACACCTTC. Translating it yields CATSAGYGYTF.

This chain uses TRBV29-1 with TRBJ1-1, with D maybe TRBD1 (6 bases). In germline, CDR1 is SQVTM, CDR2 ANQGSEA. The CDR3 length is 12 residues. V was clipped by 7 bases and J by 4 bases, with 13 bases between them. CDR3 protein: CSAKGEITEAFF. The CDR3 bases are TGCAGCGCCAAGGGGGAAATCACTGAAGCTTTCTTT.

The chain is built from TRBV4-3 and TRBJ1-1; no firm D call. The CDR3 has 17 residues. Germline assignment: CDR1 LGHNA and CDR2 YSLEER. V was trimmed by 0 bases and J by 2 bases, leaving 16 bases between them. The CDR3 spells CASSQEVTPRLNTEAFF. The CDR3 DNA reads as TGCGCCAGCAGCCAAGAAGTGACACCGAGATTAAACACTGAAGCTTTCTTT.

This sequence joins TRBV6-6 and TRBJ1-2, with 9 bases fitting TRBD1. The CDR3 loop spans 14 amino acids. The ends lost 4 bases at V and 4 bases at J; junction bases unmatched: 4. Germline V CDR1 and CDR2: MNHNY, SVGAGI (reference sequence). CDR3 bases: TGTGCCAGCAGTTGGGGACAGGGAGGCTATGGCTACACCTTC. Residues: CASSWGQGGYGYTF.

The chain recombines TRBV15 with TRBJ2-7, with D perhaps being TRBD1 or TRBD2 (5 bases each). V lost 4 bases and J lost 0, with 19 bases in between. The CDR3 covers 17 residues. The germline V gene has CDR1 LNHNV and CDR2 YYDKDF (reference sequence). The DNA for the CDR3 is TGTGCCACCAGCACTGAATCTTTTCGGGACCGCTCCTACGAGCAGTACTTC. This translates into CATSTESFRDRSYEQYF.

This chain joins TRBV10-3 and TRBJ1-1; D remains unclear. V shed 2 bases and J shed 2 bases, with 12 bases lying between them. The CDR3 loop spans 15 amino acids. In germline, CDR1 is ENHRY, CDR2 SYGVKD. The CDR3 loop is CAISEVTSPNTEAFF. In DNA, the CDR3 is TGTGCCATCAGTGAGGTGACCAGCCCCAACACTGAAGCTTTCTTT.

The rearrangement links TRBV20-1 to TRBJ2-2; TRBD2 might be the D (6 bases). The CDR3 totals 11 residues. V dropped 3 bases and J dropped 7 bases, with 6 bases sitting between them. Looked up from germline, CDR1 is DFQATT and CDR2 is SNEGSKA (reference sequence). CDR3 protein: CSAREGGELFF. In nucleotides, the CDR3 is TGCAGTGCTAGGGAGGGCGGGGAGCTGTTTTTT.

V usage is TRBV7-9 and J usage is TRBJ1-2; D ambiguous. Looked up from germline, CDR1 is SEHNR and CDR2 is FQNEAQ (reference sequence). Trimming removed 3 bases from V and 0 bases from J, with 11 bases in between. The length of the CDR3 is 15 residues. CDR3 nucleotides: TGTGCCAGCAGCTTCGGCAGCCCGACTAACTATGGCTACACCTTC. Encoded protein: CASSFGSPTNYGYTF. Full variable domain (remainder filled in from reference TRBV7-9 and TRBJ1-2): DTGVSQNPRHKITKRGQNVTFRCDPISEHNRLYWYRQTLGQGPEFLTYFQNEAQLEKSRLLSDRFSAERPKGSFSTLEIQRTEQGDSAMYLCASSFGSPTNYGYTFGSGTRLTVV.